These 30 T cell receptor beta chains were all obtained from the same sample, sequenced in a study of T-cell memory formation after mild COVID-19. TCRdb itself ran the 5' RACE reads through MiXCR, one entry per CDR3 protein. The sample has roughly 130,000 distinct CDR3 sequences; roughly 15% are singletons. Sequencing input: PBMCs or a T cell subset sorted from them (not recorded which). The receptors stem from an adult woman who had mild COVID-19 (a few samples of this study predate the infection). Cell type and time point are not known.

The gene calls are TRBV15 and TRBJ1-6, with no clear D. CDR3 length: 14 amino acids. Trimming left V 0 bases short and J 9 bases short, with 9 bases between. Looked up from germline, CDR1 is LNHNV and CDR2 is YYDKDF (reference sequence). The CDR3 loop reads CATSRDREASPLHF. Written as DNA, the CDR3 is TGTGCCACCAGCAGAGATCGGGAAGCTTCACCCCTCCACTTT.

This clonotype appeared a few times. Here the CDR3 DNA reads TGTGCCAGCAGCTCCCCAAGGACGGACTCTGGAAACACCATATATTTT. The encoded protein is CASSSPRTDSGNTIYF. This rearrangement joins TRBV9 to TRBJ1-3; D not resolved. V was clipped by 4 bases and J by 0 bases, with 14 bases between them. The CDR3 is made up of 16 amino acids. Germline lookup yields CDR1 SGDLS and CDR2 YYNGEE.

This clonotype was detected ten times or more. V is TRBV29-1 and J is TRBJ2-5; TRBD1 is a possible D gene (6 bases). V was clipped by 6 bases and J by 7 bases, with 21 bases between them. CDR1 and CDR2 from the germline V gene are SQVTM and ANQGSEA. CDR3 size: 14 residues. This chain's CDR3 is CSVGAGPPSGTQYF. The CDR3 nucleotides read TGCAGCGTGGGGGCAGGGCCCCCTTCGGGGACCCAGTACTTC. The complete variable domain, with remaining parts taken from reference TRBV29-1 and TRBJ2-5, reads SAVISQKPSRDICQRGTSLTIQCQVDSQVTMMFWYRQQPGQSLTLIATANQGSEATYESGFVIDKFPISRPNLTFSTLTVSNMSPEDSSIYLCSVGAGPPSGTQYFGPGTRLLVL.

The chain joins TRBV27 to TRBJ2-2; 11 bases are a match to TRBD2. The CDR3 sequence is 17 residues long. Germline CDR1 is MNHEY and CDR2 is SMNVEV (reference sequence). Trimming took 2 bases from V and 7 from J; bases not matched to a gene: 9. This chain's CDR3 is CASSLLIAGGQGGELFF. CDR3 nucleotides: TGTGCCAGCAGTTTACTTATAGCGGGGGGGCAAGGCGGGGAGCTGTTTTTT.

With respect to this clonotype: Relative to the germline gene, one junction end is altered; a read error may explain this. V is TRBV6-6 and J is TRBJ1-1; 8 bases are shared with TRBD1. This CDR3 is built from 16 residues. CDR1 and CDR2 from the germline V gene are MNHNY and SVGAGI (reference sequence). CDR3 sequence (DNA): TGTGCCAGCAGTTCCATTAGACAGGGGCTGAACACTGAAGCTTTATTT. This sequence encodes CASSSIRQGLNTEALF.

This clonotype has more than one count but fewer than ten. This rearrangement joins TRBV11-2 to TRBJ2-5, with D tentatively TRBD1 or TRBD2 (5 bases each). Trimming took 1 base from V and 5 from J, leaving 17 bases between them. This CDR3 has 16 amino acids. Looked up from germline, CDR1 is SGHAT and CDR2 is FQNNGV. CDR3 sequence reads: CASSLVGTSLRETQYF. The CDR3 nucleotides are TGTGCCAGCAGCTTAGTGGGGACCTCCCTAAGGGAGACCCAGTACTTC.

This clonotype came up a few times. This sequence joins TRBV4-3 and TRBJ1-6; tentative D call: TRBD1 (6 bases). V shed 4 bases and J shed 0 bases, with 13 bases lying between them. Germline CDR1 LGHNA, CDR2 YSLEER. This CDR3 has 17 residues. The CDR3 protein is CASSRRDTSSYNSPLHF. CDR3 nucleotides: TGCGCCAGCAGCCGCCGGGACACTAGCTCCTATAATTCACCCCTCCACTTT.

This clonotype was seen a handful of times. The CDR3 region has the DNA TGTGCCAGCCAGGACAGGGGCCACGAGCAGTACTTC. This codes for CASQDRGHEQYF. The chain links TRBV6-6 to TRBJ2-7; 9 bases are a match to TRBD1. J gave up 5 bases and V 8 bases, and 4 bases lay outside the gene matches. The CDR3 contains 12 residues. CDR1 MNHNY and CDR2 SVGAGI come from the germline V gene (reference sequence).

This clonotype was seen many times. The DNA of the CDR3 is TGTGCCAGCAGTTACCTGGGACAGGGAACAGATACGCAGTATTTT. Translation: CASSYLGQGTDTQYF. The chain has TRBV6-6 and TRBJ2-3; 9 bases align to TRBD1. Per germline, CDR1 MNHNY and CDR2 SVGAGI (reference sequence). The junction had 3 bases not matched to a gene; V was cut back by 2 bases and J by 3 bases. CDR3 length: 15 amino acids.

This rearrangement joins TRBV21-1 to TRBJ2-2; the D call in the table, TRBD1, was not verified against the DNA. TRBV21-1 is a listed pseudogene. This CDR3 has 15 residues. As DNA, the CDR3 is TGTGCCAGCAGCCCGAAAAGGGGACGGACCGGGGAGCTGTTTTTT. This gives the protein CASSPKRGRTGELFF.

The V and J genes are TRBV7-9 and TRBJ2-6, with D uncertain. Trimming took 2 bases from V and 0 from J, leaving 5 bases between them. The CDR3 extends over 15 amino acids. Per germline, CDR1 SEHNR and CDR2 FQNEAQ (reference sequence). Here the CDR3 DNA reads TGTGCCAGCAGCTTATTGCACTCTGGGGCCAACGTCCTGACTTTC. Residues: CASSLLHSGANVLTF.

V and J are TRBV14 and TRBJ2-5, with D perhaps TRBD1 (7 bases). Trimming cost V 0 bases and J 5 bases, with 16 bases left between them. CDR1 is SGHDN and CDR2 is FVKESK in the germline V gene. The CDR3 is 16 residues long. CDR3 DNA: TGTGCCAGCAGCCAAGAGGAGGACTACAGGGGTGAGACCCAGTACTTC. The encoded protein is CASSQEEDYRGETQYF.

J is TRBJ1-1 and V is TRBV11-1, with D unresolved. This CDR3 has 16 amino acids. Germline loops: CDR1 SGHAT, CDR2 FQDESV (reference sequence). Trimming left V 2 bases short and J 1 base short, with 14 bases between. CDR3 nucleotides: TGTGCCAGCAGCTTACGGGCCCTGACGGGGAACACTGAAGCTTTCTTT. Its protein is CASSLRALTGNTEAFF.

V usage is TRBV5-1 and J usage is TRBJ1-1; TRBD1 is a possible D gene (6 bases). V dropped 1 base and J dropped 1 base, with 11 bases sitting between them. From germline, CDR1 is SGHRS and CDR2 YFSETQ. The CDR3 length is 15 residues. The CDR3 DNA is TGCGCCAGCAGCTTGACAGGGAGCGGGAACACTGAAGCTTTCTTT. It yields the protein CASSLTGSGNTEAFF.

This clonotype was counted only a few times. CDR3 sequence: CASSVVNGVVGETQYF. CDR3 sequence (DNA): TGTGCCAGCAGCGTGGTGAACGGGGTGGTGGGAGAGACCCAGTACTTC. The gene calls are TRBV5-4 and TRBJ2-5; TRBD2 might be the D (5 bases). Germline V gene sequence: CDR1 SGHNT, CDR2 YYREEE (reference sequence). The V end lost 4 bases, the J end lost 4 bases, and 20 bases lay between the germline ends. CDR3 length equals 16 residues.

V usage is TRBV28 and J usage is TRBJ2-3; the D is unclear. The CDR3 loop spans 16 amino acids. Per the germline V gene, CDR1 is MDHEN and CDR2 is SYDVKM. V lost 8 bases to trimming and J lost 2 bases, with 20 bases between them. CDR3 nucleotide sequence: TGTGCCAGCGCCAAAGCCTCCCGGGTCCTCACAGATACGCAGTATTTT. It is translated as CASAKASRVLTDTQYF. Looking up the rest from reference TRBV28 and TRBJ2-3 gives the full variable domain: DVKVTQSSRYLVKRTGEKVFLECVQDMDHENMFWYRQDPGLGLRLIYFSYDVKMKEKGDIPEGYSVSREKKERFSLILESASTNQTSMYLCASAKASRVLTDTQYFGPGTRLTVL.

This clonotype has just a few counts. The V gene is TRBV18, the J gene TRBJ1-1, with no clear D. Per the germline V gene, CDR1 is KGHSH and CDR2 is LQKENI. Trimming left V 2 bases short and J 3 bases short, with 13 bases between. This CDR3 is built from 15 residues. CDR3 in amino acids: CASSPVFKVDTEAFF. For the CDR3, the DNA is TGTGCCAGCTCACCAGTATTTAAAGTGGACACTGAAGCTTTCTTT. Combining the CDR3 with reference TRBV18 and TRBJ1-1 gives the whole variable domain NAGVMQNPRHLVRRRGQEARLRCSPMKGHSHVYWYRQLPEEGLKFMVYLQKENIIDESGMPKERFSAEFPKEGPSILRIQQVVRGDSAAYFCASSPVFKVDTEAFFGQGTRLTVV.

The chain couples TRBV6-5 to TRBJ2-3, with 8 positions matching TRBD2. CDR1 is MNHEY, CDR2 SVGAGI, per germline. The V gene end was trimmed by 2 bases and the J gene end by 1 base; junction bases not matched to a gene: 5. The CDR3 is 16 residues long. CDR3 in amino acids: CASSYAAGGRTDTQYF. The CDR3 nucleotides are TGTGCCAGCAGTTACGCCGCGGGGGGCCGCACAGATACGCAGTATTTT.

This clonotype was counted a few times. The gene calls are TRBV28 and TRBJ2-3; TRBD1 matches 8 bases. CDR3 length: 18 residues. V trimming: 6 bases; J trimming: 3 bases; junction bases outside the gene matches: 17. Germline V CDR1 and CDR2: MDHEN, SYDVKM. CDR3 bases: TGTGCCAGCAGCTCAGGCGCAGGGGGCTTCCTTGTAACAGATACGCAGTATTTT. Translating it yields CASSSGAGGFLVTDTQYF. Drawing the rest from reference TRBV28 and TRBJ2-3, the complete variable domain is DVKVTQSSRYLVKRTGEKVFLECVQDMDHENMFWYRQDPGLGLRLIYFSYDVKMKEKGDIPEGYSVSREKKERFSLILESASTNQTSMYLCASSSGAGGFLVTDTQYFGPGTRLTVL.

The chain combines TRBV19 with TRBJ1-1, with D possibly matching TRBD1 (6 bases). Germline CDR1 reads LNHDA; CDR2 reads SQIVND (reference sequence). The CDR3 is 16 residues long. Trimming shortened V by 4 bases and J by 1 base, and 16 bases separated the two germline ends. The CDR3 spells CASSTAGTWTNTEAFF. The DNA for the CDR3 is TGTGCCAGTAGTACCGCCGGGACATGGACGAACACTGAAGCTTTCTTT.

The chain combines TRBV6-5 with TRBJ1-2, with 9 nucleotides matching TRBD1. This CDR3 is 14 amino acids long. The V gene's germline CDR1 is MNHEY and CDR2 SVGAGI. Trimming removed 2 bases from V and 2 bases from J; junction bases left unmatched: 0. The CDR3 DNA is TGTGCCAGCAGTTACGGGACAGGGAACTATGGCTACACCTTC. Translating it yields CASSYGTGNYGYTF.

V gene TRBV6-8 combines with J gene TRBJ2-3; TRBD2 matches 12 bases. V lost 6 bases to trimming and J lost 3 bases; unmatched junction nucleotides: 10. The CDR3 length is 17 residues. Per the germline V gene, CDR1 is MNHGY and CDR2 is SAAAGT. The CDR3 protein is CASSPTTSGGPTDTQYF. CDR3 nucleotides: TGTGCCAGCAGCCCCACAACTAGCGGGGGGCCTACAGATACGCAGTATTTT.

The rearrangement joins TRBV5-1 to TRBJ2-3; the D gene is possibly TRBD2 (6 bases). Per germline, CDR1 SGHRS and CDR2 YFSETQ. The CDR3 is 15 amino acids. The germline V and J ends were trimmed by 2 bases and 1 base, with 11 bases remaining between them. This chain's CDR3 is CASSFYTGGTDTQYF. CDR3 bases: TGCGCCAGCAGCTTTTACACGGGGGGCACAGATACGCAGTATTTT.

This clonotype was seen a handful of times. J is TRBJ2-1 and V is TRBV7-9, with 13 bases aligning to TRBD2. Looked up from germline, CDR1 is SEHNR and CDR2 is FQNEAQ (reference sequence). The J segment lost 2 bases and the V segment lost 4 bases, leaving 11 bases of the junction unmatched. There are 19 residues in the CDR3. CDR3 loop: CASSYRTSGSLPTYNEQFF. The DNA for the CDR3 is TGTGCCAGCAGCTACAGGACTAGCGGGAGTCTCCCAACCTACAATGAGCAGTTCTTC.

This clonotype was seen more than once but under ten times. The chain carries TRBV11-2 and TRBJ1-4, with D hard to call. Per germline, CDR1 SGHAT and CDR2 FQNNGV. The CDR3 extends over 19 amino acids. Trimming removed 5 bases from V and 3 bases from J, with 25 bases in between. The CDR3, as DNA: TGTGCCAGCAGCAGCTTGCGAGGAGGCCGCTGGGAGGCTAATGAAAAACTGTTTTTT. This encodes CASSSLRGGRWEANEKLFF.

V gene TRBV4-1 combines with J gene TRBJ1-5; no firm D call. The CDR3 length is 15 residues. Trimming stripped 6 bases from V and 0 bases from J, with 12 bases between. Looked up from germline, CDR1 is MGHRA and CDR2 is YSYEKL. In DNA, the CDR3 is TGCGCCAGCAGTCCCGACTCTTTTAGCAATCAGCCCCAGCATTTT. This gives the protein CASSPDSFSNQPQHF.

V usage is TRBV2 and J usage is TRBJ2-7; weak D call: TRBD2 (6 bases). Trimming took off 7 bases at V and 3 bases at J, with 16 bases between the two ends. CDR3 size: 14 residues. Germline CDR1 SNHLY, CDR2 FYNNEI. This chain's CDR3 is CASIVDYGIYEQYF. In DNA, the CDR3 is TGTGCCAGCATAGTGGACTACGGGATCTACGAGCAGTACTTC.

V is TRBV19 and J is TRBJ2-3, with D perhaps matching TRBD2 (6 bases). Germline V gene sequence: CDR1 LNHDA, CDR2 SQIVND (reference sequence). The CDR3 has 14 residues. V was trimmed by 3 bases and J by 3 bases, leaving 10 bases between them. CDR3 DNA sequence: TGTGCCAGTAGTATGGAGGGAGCGACAGATACGCAGTATTTT. Residues: CASSMEGATDTQYF.

This clonotype has a handful of counts. The chain combines TRBV12-3 or TRBV12-4 with TRBJ1-2; D unclear. The CDR3 has 13 amino acids. Trimming took 3 bases from V and 3 from J, leaving 8 bases between them. DNA for the CDR3: TGTGCCAGCAGTTTTAGGCCCGACTATGGCTACACCTTC. As protein: CASSFRPDYGYTF.

This clonotype was picked up a small number of times. The chain has TRBV6-1 and TRBJ2-1; 8 bases are a match to TRBD2. Trimming at V came to 6 bases and at J to 3 bases, leaving 1 base not matched to a gene. Germline loops: CDR1 MNHNS, CDR2 SASEGT. The CDR3 is 13 amino acids. CDR3 protein: CASRLADYNEQFF. DNA for the CDR3: TGTGCCAGCAGACTAGCGGACTACAATGAGCAGTTCTTC.